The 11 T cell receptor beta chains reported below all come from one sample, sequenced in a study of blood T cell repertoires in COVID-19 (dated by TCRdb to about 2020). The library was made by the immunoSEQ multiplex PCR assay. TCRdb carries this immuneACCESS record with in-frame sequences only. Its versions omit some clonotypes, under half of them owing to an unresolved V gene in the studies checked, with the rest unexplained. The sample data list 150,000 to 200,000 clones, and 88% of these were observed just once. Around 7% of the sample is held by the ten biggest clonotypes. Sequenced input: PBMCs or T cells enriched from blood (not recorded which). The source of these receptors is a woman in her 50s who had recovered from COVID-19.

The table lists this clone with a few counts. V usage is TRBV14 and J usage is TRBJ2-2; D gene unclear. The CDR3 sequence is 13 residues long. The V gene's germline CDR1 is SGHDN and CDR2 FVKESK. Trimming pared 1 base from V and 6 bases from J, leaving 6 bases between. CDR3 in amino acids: CASSQAVAGELFF. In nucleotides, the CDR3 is TGTGCCAGCAGCCAAGCAGTGGCCGGGGAGCTGTTTTTT.

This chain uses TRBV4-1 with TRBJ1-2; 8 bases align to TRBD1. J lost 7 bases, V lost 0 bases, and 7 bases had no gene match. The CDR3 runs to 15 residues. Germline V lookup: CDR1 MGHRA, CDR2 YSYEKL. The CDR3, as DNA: TGCGCCAGCAGCCAAGATGGCAGGGGGCGAAGTGGCTACACCTTC. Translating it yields CASSQDGRGRSGYTF.

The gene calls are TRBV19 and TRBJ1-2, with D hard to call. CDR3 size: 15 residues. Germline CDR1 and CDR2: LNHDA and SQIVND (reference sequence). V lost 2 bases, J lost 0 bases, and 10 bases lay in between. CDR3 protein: CASSIRQAANYGYTF. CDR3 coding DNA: TGTGCCAGTAGTATAAGACAAGCGGCTAACTATGGCTACACCTTC.

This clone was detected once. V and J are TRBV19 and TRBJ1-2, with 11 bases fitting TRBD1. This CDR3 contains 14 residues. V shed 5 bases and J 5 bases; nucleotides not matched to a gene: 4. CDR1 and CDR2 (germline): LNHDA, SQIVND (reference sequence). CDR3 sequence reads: CASSGTGGSYGYTF. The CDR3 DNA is TGTGCCAGTAGTGGGACAGGGGGATCGTATGGCTACACCTTC.

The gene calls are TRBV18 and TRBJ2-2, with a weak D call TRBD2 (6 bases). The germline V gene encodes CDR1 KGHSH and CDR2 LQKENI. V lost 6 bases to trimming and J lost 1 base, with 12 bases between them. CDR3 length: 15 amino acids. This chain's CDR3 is CASSGGTENTGELFF. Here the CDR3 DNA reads TGTGCCAGCTCTGGAGGGACGGAGAACACCGGGGAGCTGTTTTTT.

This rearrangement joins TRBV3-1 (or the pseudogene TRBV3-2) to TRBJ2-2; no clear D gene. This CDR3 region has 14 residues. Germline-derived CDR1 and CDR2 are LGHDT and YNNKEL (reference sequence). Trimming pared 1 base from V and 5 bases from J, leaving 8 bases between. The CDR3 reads CASSQVRVTGELFF. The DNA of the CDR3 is TGTGCCAGCAGCCAAGTACGGGTAACCGGGGAGCTGTTTTTT.

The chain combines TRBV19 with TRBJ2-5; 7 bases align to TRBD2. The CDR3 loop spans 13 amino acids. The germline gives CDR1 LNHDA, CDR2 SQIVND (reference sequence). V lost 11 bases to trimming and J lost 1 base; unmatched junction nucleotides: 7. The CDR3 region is CASASGVQETQYF. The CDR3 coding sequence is TGTGCCTCAGCGAGCGGGGTCCAAGAGACCCAGTACTTC.

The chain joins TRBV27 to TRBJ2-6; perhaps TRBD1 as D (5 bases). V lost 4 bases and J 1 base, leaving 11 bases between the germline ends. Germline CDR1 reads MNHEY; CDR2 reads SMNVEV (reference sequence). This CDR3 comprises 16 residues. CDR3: CASSSGWGSGANVLTF. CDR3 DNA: TGTGCCAGCAGTTCAGGGTGGGGATCTGGGGCCAACGTCCTGACTTTC.

The CDR3 DNA reads TGTGCCAGCAGCTTCGACAAAGCCGTCCAGGGAGCTTTCTTT. Its protein is CASSFDKAVQGAFF. The rearrangement joins TRBV7-2 to TRBJ1-1, with D perhaps matching TRBD1 (5 bases). Germline CDR1 reads SGHTA; CDR2 reads FQGNSA. Trimming took off 3 bases at V and 10 bases at J, with 18 bases between the two ends. There are 14 residues in the CDR3.

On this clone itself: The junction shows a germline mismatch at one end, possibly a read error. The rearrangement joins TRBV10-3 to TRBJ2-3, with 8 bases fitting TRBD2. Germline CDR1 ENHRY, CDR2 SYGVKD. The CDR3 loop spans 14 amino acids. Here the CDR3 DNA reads TGTGCCATCCGTGACGGGGGGGCTAAAGATACGCAGTATTTT. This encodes CAIRDGGAKDTQYF.

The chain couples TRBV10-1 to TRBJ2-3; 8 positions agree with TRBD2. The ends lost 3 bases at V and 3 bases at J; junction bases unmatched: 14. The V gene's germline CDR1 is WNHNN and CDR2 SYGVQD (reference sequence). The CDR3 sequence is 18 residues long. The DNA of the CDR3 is TGCGCCAGCAGTGATGTGGCGGGGGGCACCCAGTGGACAGATACGCAGTATTTT. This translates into CASSDVAGGTQWTDTQYF.